Only a few counts were recorded for the clone carrying this TCR beta chain. Its antigen is not known. This specimen belongs to a study of shared clonotypes between healthy human individuals. Study-level results: It was the few donors that limited the genetic and exposure-history diversity represented.

V was clipped by 4 bases and J by 0 bases, with 18 bases between them. This CDR3 is 18 amino acids long. Germline CDR1 reads MDHEN; CDR2 reads SYDVKM. CD8 memory fractions consisted of CD45RO+ and CCR7-negative CD45RA+ TemRA cells together. Assay: immunoSEQ multiplex PCR; the TCRdb copy retains only in-frame clones and omits some. The repertoire consists of about 380,000 clones, with around 96% occurring once and the leading ten covering about 0.32%. The sequenced sample was memory CD8+ T cells sorted from blood. Subset defined: CD45RO+ cells pooled with CCR7-negative TemRA cells. V and J are TRBV28 and TRBJ1-4, with D tentatively TRBD1 (5 bases). This TCR was sampled from a man aged 25-40 years in good health. The CDR3 reads CASSWTGDPTTTNEKLFF. CDR3 nucleotide sequence: TGTGCCAGCAGTTGGACGGGGGACCCCACGACAACTAATGAAAAACTGTTTTTT.